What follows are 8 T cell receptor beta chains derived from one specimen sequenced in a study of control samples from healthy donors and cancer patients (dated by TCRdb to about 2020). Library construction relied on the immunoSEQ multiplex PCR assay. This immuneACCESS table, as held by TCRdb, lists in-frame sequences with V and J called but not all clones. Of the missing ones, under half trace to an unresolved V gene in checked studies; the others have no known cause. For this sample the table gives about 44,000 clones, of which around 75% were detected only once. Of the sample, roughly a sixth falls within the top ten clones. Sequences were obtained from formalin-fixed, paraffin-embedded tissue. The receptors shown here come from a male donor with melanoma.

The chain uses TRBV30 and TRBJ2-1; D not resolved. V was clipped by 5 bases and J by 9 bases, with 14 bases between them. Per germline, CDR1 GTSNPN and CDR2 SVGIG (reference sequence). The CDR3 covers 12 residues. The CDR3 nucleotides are TGTGCCTGGGGGAAGGCCCCGGGTGAGCAGTTCTTC. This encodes CAWGKAPGEQFF.

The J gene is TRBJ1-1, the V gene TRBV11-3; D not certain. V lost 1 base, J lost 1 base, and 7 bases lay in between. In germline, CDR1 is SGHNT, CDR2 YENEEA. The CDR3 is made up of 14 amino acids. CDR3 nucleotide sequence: TGTGCCAGCAGCTTAGGTCCAGGGAACACTGAAGCTTTCTTT. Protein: CASSLGPGNTEAFF.

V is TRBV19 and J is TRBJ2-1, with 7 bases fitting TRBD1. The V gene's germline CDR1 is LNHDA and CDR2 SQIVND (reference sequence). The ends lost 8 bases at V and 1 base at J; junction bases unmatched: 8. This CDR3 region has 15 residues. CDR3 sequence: CASQRGLGSYNEQFF. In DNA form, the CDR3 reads TGTGCCAGTCAGAGGGGGCTGGGGTCCTACAATGAGCAGTTCTTC.

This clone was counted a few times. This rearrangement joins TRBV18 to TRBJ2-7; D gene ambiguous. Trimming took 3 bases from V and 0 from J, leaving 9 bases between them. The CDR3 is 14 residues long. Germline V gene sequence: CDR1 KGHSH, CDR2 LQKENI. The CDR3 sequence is CASSPGLTSYEQYF. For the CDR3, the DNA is TGTGCCAGCTCACCGGGTCTAACCTCCTACGAGCAGTACTTC.

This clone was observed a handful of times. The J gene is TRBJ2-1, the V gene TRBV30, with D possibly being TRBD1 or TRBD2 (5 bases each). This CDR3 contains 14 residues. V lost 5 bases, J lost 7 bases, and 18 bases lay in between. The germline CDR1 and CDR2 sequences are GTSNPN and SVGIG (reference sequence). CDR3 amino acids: CAWGEKRGWNEQFF. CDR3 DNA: TGTGCCTGGGGGGAAAAGAGGGGATGGAATGAGCAGTTCTTC.

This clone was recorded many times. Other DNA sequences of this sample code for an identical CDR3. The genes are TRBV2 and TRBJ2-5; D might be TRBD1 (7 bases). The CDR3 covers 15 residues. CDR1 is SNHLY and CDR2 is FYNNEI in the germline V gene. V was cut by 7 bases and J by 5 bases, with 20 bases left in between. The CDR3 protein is CASMGNQGGQETQYF. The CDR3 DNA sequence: TGTGCCAGCATGGGCAATCAGGGGGGTCAGGAGACCCAGTACTTC.

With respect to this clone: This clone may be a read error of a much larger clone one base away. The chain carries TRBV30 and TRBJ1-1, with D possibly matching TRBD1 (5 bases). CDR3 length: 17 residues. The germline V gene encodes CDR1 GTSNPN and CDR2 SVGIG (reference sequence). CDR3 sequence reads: CAWSFNPIYRRNIEAFF. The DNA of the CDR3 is TGTGCCTGGAGTTTCAACCCGATCTACAGGCGGAACATTGAAGCTTTCTTT.

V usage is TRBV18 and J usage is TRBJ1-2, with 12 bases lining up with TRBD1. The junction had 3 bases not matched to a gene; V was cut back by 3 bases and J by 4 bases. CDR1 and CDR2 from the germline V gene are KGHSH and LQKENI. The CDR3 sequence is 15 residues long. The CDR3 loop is CASSPGTGGLYGYTF. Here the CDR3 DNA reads TGTGCCAGCTCACCCGGGACAGGGGGCCTCTATGGCTACACCTTC.